These 18 T cell receptor beta chains share one sample of origin, sequenced in a study of molecular identifiers for immune sequencing clone quantification. Each CDR3 protein gets one entry after TCRdb re-called the PCR reads with MiXCR. The table lists 250,000 to 350,000 distinct CDR3 sequences, over 20% of them singletons, with roughly 0.86% in the top ten. The sample comprised naive CD8+ T cells from blood, with Jurkat cell RNA spiked in. Subset: FACS-sorted CD8+CD4-CCR7+CD45RA+ naive T cells. All receptors derive from a human donor in good health. Some libraries in this study had Jurkat cell RNA spiked in.

Details on this clonotype: A much larger clone lies a single base off, so this may be a read error. In this CDR3 the conserved last residue, phenylalanine or tryptophan, is missing, so a read error is likely. The rearrangement joins TRBV6-2 or TRBV6-3 to TRBJ1-5, with 7 bases lining up with TRBD1. The CDR3 is 14 residues long. In germline, CDR1 is MNHEY, CDR2 SVGEGT. Germline trimming cut 6 bases from V and 2 bases from J; bases unmatched to any gene: 4. CDR3 protein: CASSTTGGNQPQHL. The CDR3 nucleotides are TGTGCCAGCAGCACTACAGGGGGCAATCAGCCCCAGCATCTT.

A word on this clonotype: Given a much more abundant clone one base away, this may be a read error. This chain uses TRBV29-1 with TRBJ2-1, with unresolved D. CDR1 is SQVTM and CDR2 is ANQGSEA in the germline V gene. This CDR3 region has 10 residues. The CDR3 DNA follows: TGCAGCGTTGGGAACAATGAGCGGTTCTTC. Its protein product is CSVGNNERFF.

There are a few counts of this clonotype. This chain's CDR3 is CASSLGDRLQPQHF. Written as DNA, the CDR3 is TGTGCCAGCAGTTTAGGGGACAGATTGCAGCCCCAGCATTTT. The chain employs TRBV12-3 or TRBV12-4 and TRBJ1-5; 7 nucleotides agree with TRBD1. The CDR3 is 14 amino acids. J gave up 7 bases and V 1 base, and 4 bases lay outside the gene matches.

The rearrangement uses TRBV20-1 and TRBJ1-5; D is possibly TRBD1 (6 bases). Per the germline V gene, CDR1 is DFQATT and CDR2 is SNEGSKA (reference sequence). V lost 5 bases to trimming and J lost 0 bases, with 26 bases between them. This CDR3 has 19 amino acids. For the CDR3, the DNA is TGCAGTGCTCCAATCCGGGACACCATAGGGTATTATAGCAATCAGCCCCAGCATTTT. Its protein is CSAPIRDTIGYYSNQPQHF.

This clonotype was observed many times. The genes are TRBV20-1 and TRBJ2-7; D uncertain. Trimming removed 4 bases at V and 3 bases at J, with 4 bases between. The germline gives CDR1 DFQATT, CDR2 SNEGSKA (reference sequence). The CDR3 runs to 10 residues. This CDR3 reads CSANDYEQYF. The CDR3 region has the DNA TGCAGTGCTAATGACTACGAGCAGTACTTC.

This chain joins TRBV27 and TRBJ2-7, with D possibly being TRBD1 or TRBD2 (5 bases each). Looked up from germline, CDR1 is MNHEY and CDR2 is SMNVEV (reference sequence). This CDR3 contains 14 residues. V lost 5 bases to trimming and J lost 2 bases, with 13 bases between them. Here the CDR3 DNA reads TGTGCCAGCAGTATAAGGGACCGCGCCTACGAGCAGTACTTC. Amino acid sequence: CASSIRDRAYEQYF.

This clonotype showed up many times. The J gene is TRBJ2-2, the V gene TRBV24-1, with 7 nucleotides matching TRBD2. The CDR3 consists of 19 residues. CDR1 is KGHDR, CDR2 SFDVKD, per germline. Germline trimming cut 4 bases from V and 2 bases from J; bases unmatched to any gene: 15. The CDR3 sequence: CATSDRVPQRGDNTGELFF. The CDR3 region has the DNA TGTGCCACCAGTGACCGTGTCCCTCAGCGGGGCGACAACACCGGGGAGCTGTTTTTT.

A few counts support this clonotype. The CDR3 coding sequence is TGTGCCAGCAGCCCCGTCCTGGGACAGGGTTTATTCGTGCGGACTAGCGACAAACAAGAGACCCAGTACTTC. It specifies CASSPVLGQGLFVRTSDKQETQYF. The V call is TRBV7-6, the J call TRBJ2-5; perhaps D is TRBD1 or TRBD2 (9 bases each). This CDR3 has 24 amino acids. CDR1 is SGHVS, CDR2 FNYEAQ, per germline. The V end was cut by 5 bases, the J end by 2 bases, with 42 bases between.

At least ten counts were recorded for this clonotype. J is TRBJ1-1 and V is TRBV27, with 9 bases identical to TRBD1. The length of the CDR3 is 14 residues. V lost 7 bases, J lost 5 bases, and 8 bases stayed unmatched. The germline V gene encodes CDR1 MNHEY and CDR2 SMNVEV (reference sequence). The CDR3 bases are TGTGCCAGCACAAACACAGGGGGCTATACTGAAGCTTTCTTT. This sequence encodes CASTNTGGYTEAFF.

This clonotype was observed a few times. The chain carries TRBV4-3 and TRBJ2-5, with 11 bases lining up with TRBD2. Trimming removed 1 base from V and 5 bases from J; junction bases left unmatched: 6. The CDR3 has 16 residues. Germline loops: CDR1 LGHNA, CDR2 YSLEER. The CDR3: CASSQGIAGGPETQYF. The CDR3 DNA reads TGCGCCAGCAGCCAAGGGATAGCGGGGGGGCCGGAGACCCAGTACTTC.

This clonotype was picked up many times. The chain has TRBV5-8 and TRBJ1-1; TRBD1 aligns across 10 bases. Germline CDR1 and CDR2: SGHTS and YDEGEE. The CDR3 spans 17 residues. V trimming: 4 bases; J trimming: 0 bases; junction bases outside the gene matches: 9. The chain's CDR3 is CASSPWTGGKLNTEAFF. CDR3 coding DNA: TGTGCCAGCAGCCCTTGGACAGGGGGAAAGCTGAACACTGAAGCTTTCTTT.

CDR3 bases: TGTGCCAGCAGTGCCTGGACAGGAAACGAGCAGTACTTC. Its protein is CASSAWTGNEQYF. The chain has TRBV25-1 and TRBJ2-7, with TRBD1 identical over 7 bases. Germline V gene lookup returns CDR1 MGHDK and CDR2 SYGVNS. The CDR3 length is 13 residues. V lost 4 bases, J lost 5 bases, and 5 bases stayed unmatched.

This clonotype has a count of ten or more. This chain links TRBV4-1 with TRBJ2-2, with 11 bases matching TRBD1. The ends lost 3 bases at V and 5 bases at J; junction bases unmatched: 5. Germline CDR1 MGHRA, CDR2 YSYEKL. The CDR3 spans 16 residues. Here the CDR3 reads CASSHAGTGGTGELFF. As DNA, the CDR3 is TGCGCCAGCAGCCATGCCGGGACAGGGGGAACCGGGGAGCTGTTTTTT.

A few counts support this clonotype. This chain connects TRBV18 to TRBJ2-7; the match to TRBD1 covers 9 bases. The V segment lost 1 base and the J segment 3 bases; nucleotides outside the gene matches: 1. The germline V gene has CDR1 KGHSH and CDR2 LQKENI. The CDR3 covers 14 residues. The CDR3 loop reads CASSPRDRVYEQYF. The CDR3 coding sequence is TGTGCCAGCTCACCACGGGACAGGGTCTACGAGCAGTACTTC.

As concerns this clonotype: A single base separates this from a much larger clone, so it may be a read error. The rearrangement joins TRBV7-9 to TRBJ2-7; 13 bases are shared with TRBD2. This CDR3 has 16 residues. CDR1 is SEHNR, CDR2 FQNEAQ, per germline (reference sequence). Written as DNA, the CDR3 is TGTGCCAGCAGCTTCCCCGGACTAGCGGGGGCCTACGAGCGGTACTTC. This sequence encodes CASSFPGLAGAYERYF.

The rearrangement links TRBV6-2 or TRBV6-3 to TRBJ1-2, with unresolved D. V was clipped by 6 bases and J by 0 bases, with 17 bases between them. Germline V CDR1 and CDR2: MNHEY, SVGEGT. CDR3 length equals 16 residues. The CDR3 sequence is CASSPPSQLANYGYTF. CDR3 bases: TGTGCCAGCAGCCCACCCTCGCAGTTAGCTAACTATGGCTACACCTTC.

At least ten counts were recorded for this clonotype. The V gene is TRBV29-1, the J gene TRBJ2-2; D is uncertain. This CDR3 has 11 amino acids. The V end was cut by 5 bases, the J end by 3 bases, with 4 bases between. CDR1 is SQVTM, CDR2 ANQGSEA, per germline. The CDR3 DNA reads as TGCAGCGTTATTGACACCGGGGAGCTGTTTTTT. It yields the protein CSVIDTGELFF.

The chain carries TRBV9 and TRBJ2-6; no clear D. CDR3 length equals 18 residues. Trimming stripped 4 bases from V and 0 bases from J, with 17 bases between. From germline, CDR1 is SGDLS and CDR2 YYNGEE. The CDR3: CASSPLPYWGSGANVLTF. CDR3 bases: TGTGCCAGCAGCCCTCTCCCCTATTGGGGCTCTGGGGCCAACGTCCTGACTTTC.